These 32 T cell receptor beta chains came from one sample sequenced in a study of OX40 agonist ivuxolimab in advanced cancers. Some clones are missing from TCRdb's copy, which holds only in-frame ones; the method was immunoSEQ multiplex PCR. The sample gives tens of thousands of clones, roughly 80% of which show up once; around a fifth is in the top ten. The sample consisted of CD4+ or CD8+ T cells sorted from blood, taken in a trial of the OX40 agonist ivuxolimab. These receptors were obtained from an adult with an advanced solid tumor such as melanoma, head and neck, liver or kidney cancer.

The V and J genes are TRBV6-5 and TRBJ2-7; D might be TRBD1 (6 bases). Germline V gives CDR1 MNHEY, CDR2 SVGAGI. CDR3 length: 15 amino acids. V was trimmed by 6 bases and J by 1 base, leaving 16 bases between them. The CDR3 DNA reads TGTGCCAGCAGCCCATCTACAGGGTCTTCCTACGAGCAGTACTTC. It specifies CASSPSTGSSYEQYF.

On this clone: Within the sample, other DNA sequences also encode this same CDR3. The chain joins TRBV6-6 to TRBJ2-7; D possibly corresponds to TRBD1 (6 bases). CDR3 length: 13 residues. V shed 0 bases and J shed 4 bases, with 7 bases lying between them. CDR1 and CDR2 (germline): MNHNY, SVGAGI (reference sequence). In nucleotides, the CDR3 is TGTGCCAGCAGTTACTCGGGGGCTTACGAGCAGTACTTC. It codes for CASSYSGAYEQYF.

The rearrangement uses TRBV10-3 and TRBJ1-2, with D unresolved. Germline V gene sequence: CDR1 ENHRY, CDR2 SYGVKD. Trimming left V 2 bases short and J 4 bases short, with 8 bases between. This CDR3 has 13 residues. CDR3 sequence (DNA): TGTGCCATCAGTGAGGTCAGTCTCTATGGCTACACCTTC. This translates into CAISEVSLYGYTF.

V and J are TRBV27 and TRBJ2-1; 11 nucleotides match TRBD2. V lost 6 bases to trimming and J lost 5 bases; unmatched junction nucleotides: 6. The CDR3 is made up of 15 amino acids. Germline V gene lookup returns CDR1 MNHEY and CDR2 SMNVEV (reference sequence). CDR3 region: CASRIAGGHNNEQFF. In nucleotides, the CDR3 is TGTGCCAGCAGAATAGCGGGAGGGCACAACAATGAGCAGTTCTTC.

The gene calls are TRBV4-3 and TRBJ2-7; 7 nucleotides match TRBD1. This CDR3 is 15 amino acids long. The ends lost 5 bases at V and 5 bases at J; junction bases unmatched: 12. Germline V gives CDR1 LGHNA, CDR2 YSLEER. The CDR3 nucleotides read TGCGCCAGCAGCAGGGTTCCAGGGGGTTACCACGAGCAGTACTTC. Its translation: CASSRVPGGYHEQYF.

The chain is built from TRBV5-4 and TRBJ2-7; the match to TRBD1 covers 10 bases. CDR3 length: 14 amino acids. V was pared by 3 bases and J by 6 bases, with 6 bases of the junction left unmatched. Germline CDR1 is SGHNT and CDR2 is YYREEE (reference sequence). The CDR3 DNA reads TGTGCCAGCAGCTCGACAGGGGGCTATAGCGAGCAGTACTTC. Residues: CASSSTGGYSEQYF.

This sequence joins TRBV30 and TRBJ2-3, with D perhaps TRBD2 (5 bases). This CDR3 is built from 14 residues. Germline V gives CDR1 GTSNPN, CDR2 SVGIG (reference sequence). Between the trimmed V and J ends, which lost 2 bases and 2 bases, there was a span of 11 bases. Written as DNA, the CDR3 is TGTGCCTGGAGTAATGCGGGCCCCACAGATACGCAGTATTTT. This encodes CAWSNAGPTDTQYF.

This clone has just one count. J is TRBJ2-1 and V is TRBV29-1; perhaps TRBD1 as D (5 bases). The germline V gene encodes CDR1 SQVTM and CDR2 ANQGSEA. Trimming took 2 bases from V and 3 from J, leaving 26 bases between them. This CDR3 is 19 amino acids long. CDR3 DNA sequence: TGCAGCGTTGAATTGTTAGCAACAGGTCCCTCAGGGCTCTACAATGAGCAGTTCTTC. Its protein product is CSVELLATGPSGLYNEQFF.

The chain recombines TRBV27 with TRBJ1-1; possibly TRBD1 for D (6 bases). The germline gives CDR1 MNHEY, CDR2 SMNVEV (reference sequence). Trimming removed 5 bases at V and 1 base at J, with 8 bases between. The CDR3 has 13 amino acids. The CDR3 DNA reads as TGTGCCAGCAGTCCCAGGGGGAACACTGAAGCTTTCTTT. Encoded protein: CASSPRGNTEAFF.

Only one count was recorded for this clone. The V and J genes are TRBV7-2 and TRBJ2-3, with TRBD2 matching over 11 bases. V gave up 4 bases and J gave up 0 bases; unmatched junction bases: 3. The CDR3 totals 16 residues. Germline V gene lookup returns CDR1 SGHTA and CDR2 FQGNSA. CDR3 DNA sequence: TGTGCCAGCAGCTCGAGACTAGCGGGGAGCACAGATACGCAGTATTTT. It codes for CASSSRLAGSTDTQYF.

The V call is TRBV4-1, the J call TRBJ1-1; possibly TRBD1 for D (5 bases). V dropped 1 base and J dropped 11 bases, with 17 bases sitting between them. The CDR3 has 14 residues. Germline-derived CDR1 and CDR2 are MGHRA and YSYEKL. CDR3 DNA sequence: TGCGCCAGCAGCCAAGCAGGAGGAATAGGGGACGCTTTCTTT. Protein product: CASSQAGGIGDAFF.

This clone was counted a few times. This rearrangement joins TRBV6-1 to TRBJ2-7, with 7 nucleotides matching TRBD1. Germline V gene data show CDR1 as MNHNS and CDR2 as SASEGT. This CDR3 is 16 amino acids long. With V trimmed by 3 bases and J by 2 bases, 10 bases remained unmatched. In nucleotides, the CDR3 is TGTGCCAGCAGTGACCCGCCGGGACAGCCGACCTACGAGCAGTACTTC. Amino acids: CASSDPPGQPTYEQYF.

The chain recombines TRBV7-9 with TRBJ2-1; 15 bases align to TRBD2. With V trimmed by 5 bases and J by 6 bases, 8 bases remained unmatched. The CDR3 length is 17 residues. Germline CDR1 and CDR2: SEHNR and FQNEAQ (reference sequence). As DNA, the CDR3 is TGTGCCAGCAGCCGTCCCGGGACTAGCGGGAGGTTCAATGAGCAGTTCTTC. Translated: CASSRPGTSGRFNEQFF.

The chain employs TRBV19 and TRBJ1-3; 9 nucleotides match TRBD1. This CDR3 spans 14 amino acids. Germline-derived CDR1 and CDR2 are LNHDA and SQIVND (reference sequence). V lost 3 bases, J lost 9 bases, and 6 bases stayed unmatched. The CDR3 reads CASSMGQGFGTIYF. CDR3 in DNA: TGTGCCAGTAGTATGGGACAGGGCTTTGGCACCATATATTTT.

J is TRBJ2-6 and V is TRBV7-9; D remains unclear. This CDR3 region has 19 residues. The germline V gene encodes CDR1 SEHNR and CDR2 FQNEAQ (reference sequence). Trimming took 4 bases from V and 4 from J, leaving 23 bases between them. CDR3 sequence reads: CASSSPMFDPVSGANVLTF. The CDR3 DNA sequence: TGTGCCAGCAGCTCGCCCATGTTTGACCCGGTTTCCGGGGCCAACGTCCTGACTTTC. The full variable domain, rest sourced from reference TRBV7-9 and TRBJ2-6, is DTGVSQNPRHKITKRGQNVTFRCDPISEHNRLYWYRQTLGQGPEFLTYFQNEAQLEKSRLLSDRFSAERPKGSFSTLEIQRTEQGDSAMYLCASSSPMFDPVSGANVLTFGAGSRLTVL.

J is TRBJ2-7 and V is TRBV9, with a possible D match to TRBD1 (5 bases). Germline V gene lookup returns CDR1 SGDLS and CDR2 YYNGEE. With 0 bases removed from V and 1 base from J, the gap between germline ends came to 8 bases. CDR3 size: 14 residues. The CDR3 region is CASSVEGQSYEQYF. For the CDR3, the DNA is TGTGCCAGCAGCGTAGAAGGACAATCCTACGAGCAGTACTTC.

The rearrangement uses TRBV2 and TRBJ1-1; 7 bases map to TRBD1. The CDR3 is 16 amino acids. The ends lost 4 bases at V and 1 base at J; junction bases unmatched: 9. Germline V gene data show CDR1 as SNHLY and CDR2 as FYNNEI. CDR3 sequence: CASSVQGGVGNTEAFF. The CDR3 DNA follows: TGTGCCAGCAGTGTACAAGGGGGCGTCGGGAACACTGAAGCTTTCTTT.

In this sample, this clone turned up once. The CDR3 sequence is CASSHGTGNTIYF. In DNA, the CDR3 is TGTGCCAGCAGTCACGGGACTGGAAACACCATATATTTT. The V gene is TRBV27, the J gene TRBJ1-3; no clear D. This CDR3 is built from 13 residues. Trimming cost V 5 bases and J 2 bases, with 7 bases left between them. Germline CDR1 and CDR2: MNHEY and SMNVEV (reference sequence).

The gene calls are TRBV6-1 and TRBJ1-3, with no clear D. This CDR3 spans 15 amino acids. Germline CDR1 is MNHNS and CDR2 is SASEGT. Between the trimmed V and J ends, which lost 6 bases and 0 bases, there was a span of 12 bases. The CDR3 loop is CASRRDRLSGNTIYF. CDR3 in DNA: TGTGCCAGCAGGAGAGACCGACTCTCTGGAAACACCATATATTTT.

The chain recombines TRBV27 with TRBJ1-1; D is unclear. Trimming took off 7 bases at V and 0 bases at J, with 15 bases between the two ends. The CDR3 totals 15 residues. Germline-derived CDR1 and CDR2 are MNHEY and SMNVEV (reference sequence). CDR3 sequence (DNA): TGTGCCAGCACTCCTTTGGGTGGGGTGAACACTGAAGCTTTCTTT. Translated, it gives CASTPLGGVNTEAFF.

The chain joins TRBV15 to TRBJ2-1; TRBD2 matches 8 bases. The CDR3 is 17 residues long. CDR1 LNHNV and CDR2 YYDKDF come from the germline V gene (reference sequence). J lost 6 bases, V lost 2 bases, and 12 bases had no gene match. CDR3: CATSRKELAEIGNEQFF. The DNA of the CDR3 is TGTGCCACCAGCAGAAAAGAACTAGCGGAAATTGGCAATGAGCAGTTCTTC.

This chain connects TRBV6-5 to TRBJ2-7; D call uncertain. This CDR3 is built from 15 residues. Germline loops: CDR1 MNHEY, CDR2 SVGAGI. Trimming pared 8 bases from V and 2 bases from J, leaving 19 bases between. CDR3 DNA: TGTGCCAGCGCACTTCAGGCAGCCAATCCCTACGAGCAGTACTTC. Its translation: CASALQAANPYEQYF.

V and J are TRBV6-1 and TRBJ1-5; D possibly corresponds to TRBD1 (6 bases). Germline-derived CDR1 and CDR2 are MNHNS and SASEGT. CDR3 length equals 18 residues. Trimming removed 1 base at V and 0 bases at J, with 16 bases between. This CDR3 is CASSEVEGGAYSNQPQHF. For the CDR3, the DNA is TGTGCCAGCAGTGAAGTCGAGGGGGGGGCTTATAGCAATCAGCCCCAGCATTTT.

V gene TRBV27 combines with J gene TRBJ2-2, with D maybe TRBD1 (6 bases). Germline CDR1 reads MNHEY; CDR2 reads SMNVEV (reference sequence). The length of the CDR3 is 14 residues. V gave up 3 bases and J gave up 6 bases, with 11 bases separating them. In DNA, the CDR3 is TGTGCCAGCAGTTTGGAACAGGGCCCCGGGGAGCTGTTTTTT. It specifies CASSLEQGPGELFF.

Only a few counts were recorded for this clone. V is TRBV5-8 and J is TRBJ2-2, with D tentatively TRBD1 or TRBD2 (5 bases each). Germline CDR1 SGHTS, CDR2 YDEGEE. The CDR3 runs 15 residues. With 3 bases removed from V and 1 base from J, the gap between germline ends came to 10 bases. CDR3 amino acids: CASSSGTVNTGELFF. The CDR3 DNA sequence: TGTGCCAGCAGCTCCGGGACGGTGAACACCGGGGAGCTGTTTTTT.

This chain links TRBV7-2 with TRBJ2-1; D might be TRBD2 (6 bases). Germline assignment: CDR1 SGHTA and CDR2 FQGNSA. V was shortened by 5 bases and J by 8 bases, with 16 bases between the two germline ends. The CDR3 is made up of 14 amino acids. DNA of the CDR3: TGTGCCAGCAGCGGAGGGACCAGCTGGGATGAGCAGTTCTTC. It translates to CASSGGTSWDEQFF.

This clone was counted many times. The gene calls are TRBV9 and TRBJ2-7, with D perhaps given as TRBD1 or TRBD2 (6 bases each). Trimming removed 3 bases from V and 0 bases from J, with 16 bases in between. The CDR3 is 16 residues long. The germline CDR1 and CDR2 sequences are SGDLS and YYNGEE. CDR3 bases: TGTGCCAGCAGCGAGGGGGGAGCTTTCGGCTCCTACGAGCAGTACTTC. It encodes CASSEGGAFGSYEQYF. Combining the CDR3 with reference TRBV9 and TRBJ2-7 gives the whole variable domain DSGVTQTPKHLITATGQRVTLRCSPRSGDLSVYWYQQSLDQGLQFLIQYYNGEERAKGNILERFSAQQFPDLHSELNLSSLELGDSALYFCASSEGGAFGSYEQYFGPGTRLTVT.

The gene calls are TRBV27 and TRBJ2-1; D possibly matches TRBD1 or TRBD2 (5 bases each). The CDR3 spans 14 residues. The germline CDR1 and CDR2 sequences are MNHEY and SMNVEV (reference sequence). V lost 0 bases and J lost 5, with 8 bases in between. CDR3 bases: TGTGCCAGCAGTTTATCCGGGACCCACAATGAGCAGTTCTTC. Its protein is CASSLSGTHNEQFF.

The V gene is TRBV4-3, the J gene TRBJ2-5, with a tentative D call TRBD2 (5 bases). The V gene's germline CDR1 is LGHNA and CDR2 YSLEER. The V and J ends lost 0 bases and 1 base respectively, with 18 bases between them. There are 18 residues in the CDR3. The chain's CDR3 is CASSQDHNGVWGQETQYF. The CDR3 DNA follows: TGCGCCAGCAGCCAAGATCACAACGGGGTTTGGGGCCAAGAGACCCAGTACTTC.

The rearrangement links TRBV28 to TRBJ2-1; no firm D call. CDR3 length equals 10 residues. The germline gives CDR1 MDHEN, CDR2 SYDVKM. V lost 5 bases to trimming and J lost 15 bases, with 11 bases between them. In DNA form, the CDR3 reads TGTGCCAGCAGTGGTCTGTTCTTGTTCTTC. As protein: CASSGLFLFF.

The chain uses TRBV2 and TRBJ2-7; maybe TRBD1 (5 bases). The CDR3 loop spans 14 amino acids. Germline values: CDR1 SNHLY, CDR2 FYNNEI. V was trimmed by 4 bases and J by 0 bases, leaving 10 bases between them. In nucleotides, the CDR3 is TGTGCCAGCAGTGTGACAGAAAGCTCCTACGAGCAGTACTTC. As protein: CASSVTESSYEQYF.

V usage is TRBV6-5 and J usage is TRBJ1-2, with TRBD1 matching over 10 bases. V trimming: 6 bases; J trimming: 8 bases; junction bases outside the gene matches: 6. The CDR3 spans 13 residues. Germline-derived CDR1 and CDR2 are MNHEY and SVGAGI. CDR3 sequence (DNA): TGTGCCAGCAGGGGGGACAGGGGTGGAGGCTACACCTTC. It specifies CASRGDRGGGYTF.